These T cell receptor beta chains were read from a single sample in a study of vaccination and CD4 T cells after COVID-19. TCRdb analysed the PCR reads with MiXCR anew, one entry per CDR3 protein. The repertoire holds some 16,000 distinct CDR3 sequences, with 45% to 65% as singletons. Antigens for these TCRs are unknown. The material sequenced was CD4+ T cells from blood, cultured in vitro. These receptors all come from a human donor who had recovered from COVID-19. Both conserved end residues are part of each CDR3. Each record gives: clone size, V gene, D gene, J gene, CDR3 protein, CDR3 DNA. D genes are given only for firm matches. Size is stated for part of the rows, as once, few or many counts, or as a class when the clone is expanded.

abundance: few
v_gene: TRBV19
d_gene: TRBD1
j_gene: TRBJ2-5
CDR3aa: CASSPNRGRETQYF
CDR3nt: TGTGCCAGTAGTCCAAACAGGGGACGAGAGACCCAGTACTTC

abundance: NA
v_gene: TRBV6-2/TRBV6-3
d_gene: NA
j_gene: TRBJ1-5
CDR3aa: CASSFRDYQPQHF
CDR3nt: TGTGCCAGCAGTTTCCGGGATTATCAGCCCCAGCATTTT

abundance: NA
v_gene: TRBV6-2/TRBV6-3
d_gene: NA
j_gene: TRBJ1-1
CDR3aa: CASRRLLNTEAFF
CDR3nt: TGTGCCAGCAGGCGGCTGTTGAACACTGAAGCTTTCTTT

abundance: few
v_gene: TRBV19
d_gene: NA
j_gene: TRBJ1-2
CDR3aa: CASSQLVQVYGYTF
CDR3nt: TGTGCCAGTAGTCAGCTGGTACAGGTCTATGGCTACACCTTC

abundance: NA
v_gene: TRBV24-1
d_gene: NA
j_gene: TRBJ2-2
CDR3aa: CATSAVTNTGELFF
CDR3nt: TGTGCCACCAGTGCGGTAACGAACACCGGGGAGCTGTTTTTT

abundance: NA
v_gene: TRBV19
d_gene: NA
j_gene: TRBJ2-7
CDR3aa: CASGRQGRWYEQYF
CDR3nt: TGTGCCAGTGGTAGGCAGGGGAGATGGTACGAGCAGTACTTC

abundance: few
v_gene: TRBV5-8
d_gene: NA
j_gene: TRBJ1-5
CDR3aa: CASSLGPSWYQPQHF
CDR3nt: TGTGCCAGCAGCCTCGGGCCCTCATGGTATCAGCCCCAGCATTTT

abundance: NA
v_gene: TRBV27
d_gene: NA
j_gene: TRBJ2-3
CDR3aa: CASSDITDTQYF
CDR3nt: TGTGCCAGCAGTGACATCACAGATACGCAGTATTTT

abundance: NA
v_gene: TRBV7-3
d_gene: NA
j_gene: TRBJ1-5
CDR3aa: CASSLGVEQPQHF
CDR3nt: TGTGCCAGCAGCTTAGGGGTTGAACAGCCCCAGCATTTT

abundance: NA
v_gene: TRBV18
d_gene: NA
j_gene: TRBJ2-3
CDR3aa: CASSPPSSDTQYF
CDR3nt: TGTGCCAGCTCACCACCGAGTAGTGATACGCAGTATTTT

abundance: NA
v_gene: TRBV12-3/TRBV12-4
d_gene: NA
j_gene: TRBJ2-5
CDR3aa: CASSRTELGTQYF
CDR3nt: TGTGCCAGCAGCCGGACAGAATTAGGGACCCAGTACTTC

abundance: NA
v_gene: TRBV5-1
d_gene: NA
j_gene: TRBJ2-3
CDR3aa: CASSLGVPGYTDTQYF
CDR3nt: TGCGCCAGCAGCCTGGGTGTGCCAGGGTACACAGATACGCAGTATTTT

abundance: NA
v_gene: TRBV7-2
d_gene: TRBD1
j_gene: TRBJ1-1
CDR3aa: CASSQGDDGGTEAFF
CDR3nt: TGTGCCAGCAGCCAGGGGGATGATGGGGGCACTGAAGCTTTCTTT

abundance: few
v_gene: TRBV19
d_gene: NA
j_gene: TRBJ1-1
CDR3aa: CASSYSWRKVTEAFF
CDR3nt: TGTGCCAGTAGCTATAGTTGGCGAAAGGTAACTGAAGCTTTCTTT

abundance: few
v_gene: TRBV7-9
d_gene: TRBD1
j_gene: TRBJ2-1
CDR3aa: CASSIKTGYNEQFF
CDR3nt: TGTGCCAGCAGCATTAAGACAGGGTACAATGAGCAGTTCTTC

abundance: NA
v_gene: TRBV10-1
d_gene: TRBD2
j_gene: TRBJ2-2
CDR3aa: CASGPRSGLAGGGGELFF
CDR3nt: TGCGCCAGCGGACCTAGGTCTGGACTAGCGGGAGGAGGCGGGGAGCTGTTTTTT